The text below deals with one T cell receptor (beta chain). This sample stems from a study of blood T cell repertoires in COVID-19. Study background: Acute and convalescent COVID-19 specimens originated in the United States, Italy and Spain. PBMCs, B-cell-depleted T cells, or T cells provided the cDNA or gDNA that made up the material.

Per the original methods: Reference gene primer amplification gave nucleated cell count estimates. TCRdb's copy holds only in-frame clones and misses some; the assay was immunoSEQ multiplex PCR. D and trimming were read from the DNA, whereas the V and J calls and clone size are those reported in that table. The sample includes 250,000 to 300,000 clones, roughly 90% seen only once; the top ten take 0.8% to 1%. CDR3 length: 17 amino acids. CDR1 and CDR2 from the germline V gene are SGHAT and FQNNGV. The V gene end was trimmed by 6 bases and the J gene end by 6 bases; junction bases not matched to a gene: 16. The participants were between about 18 and 90 years old and came from 24 US areas.

The receptor was isolated from a woman under 40 who had recovered from COVID-19. This chain links TRBV11-2 with TRBJ2-1; 8 nucleotides align to TRBD2. The sample consisted of PBMCs or T cells enriched from blood (not recorded which). CDR3 sequence: CASRLSLSGGPRNEQFF. In DNA form, the CDR3 reads TGTGCCAGCAGGTTATCCCTCTCGGGGGGGCCACGCAATGAGCAGTTCTTC. Filled out from reference TRBV11-2 and TRBJ2-1, the complete variable domain reads EAGVAQSPRYKIIEKRQSVAFWCNPISGHATLYWYQQILGQGPKLLIQFQNNGVVDDSQLPKDRFSAERLKGVDSTLKIQPAKLEDSAVYLCASRLSLSGGPRNEQFFGPGTRLTVL.